One sample yielded the 13 T cell receptor beta chains listed below, sequenced in a study of shared clonotypes between healthy human individuals. Libraries were prepared by immunoSEQ multiplex PCR; TCRdb keeps only in-frame clonotypes and omits some of them. Of about 1.5 million clones in the sample, around 98% were seen once. The sequencing sample was made of naive CD4+ T cells sorted from blood. Documented subset: CD45RA+ positively selected. The receptors were sampled from a man aged 25-40 years in good health.

The V gene is TRBV9, the J gene TRBJ2-3; 9 positions match TRBD1. Germline lookup yields CDR1 SGDLS and CDR2 YYNGEE. The CDR3 spans 15 residues. With V trimmed by 3 bases and J by 2 bases, 4 bases remained unmatched. CDR3 nucleotides: TGTGCCAGCAGCGCCGACAGGGGGGACACAGATACGCAGTATTTT. Protein product: CASSADRGDTDTQYF.

The DNA of the CDR3 is TGCGCCAGCAGTTGGCGGCTCTCTGGAAACACCATATATTTT. The encoded protein is CASSWRLSGNTIYF. The chain links TRBV10-2 to TRBJ1-3; no firm D call. Trimming took 5 bases from V and 0 from J, leaving 8 bases between them. The germline V gene encodes CDR1 WSHSY and CDR2 SAAADI. The CDR3 is 14 residues long.

This chain connects TRBV5-1 to TRBJ2-3; D is undetermined. This CDR3 is 15 amino acids long. V lost 6 bases to trimming and J lost 0 bases, with 14 bases between them. Germline loops: CDR1 SGHRS, CDR2 YFSETQ. The CDR3 DNA sequence: TGCGCCAGCACCCTTATCTCATCTAGCACAGATACGCAGTATTTT. Amino acids: CASTLISSSTDTQYF.

V is TRBV6-6 and J is TRBJ1-4; the match to TRBD1 covers 7 bases. Trimming at V came to 8 bases and at J to 0 bases, leaving 9 bases not matched to a gene. This CDR3 contains 16 residues. The germline V gene has CDR1 MNHNY and CDR2 SVGAGI (reference sequence). CDR3 loop: CASRGRGSATNEKLFF. As DNA, the CDR3 is TGTGCCAGCCGGGGCAGGGGGAGCGCAACTAATGAAAAACTGTTTTTT.

The CDR3: CASSPARTSGSNEQFF. The CDR3 bases are TGTGCCAGCAGCCCAGCACGGACTAGCGGAAGCAATGAGCAGTTCTTC. The J gene is TRBJ2-1, the V gene TRBV7-8; 10 bases match TRBD2. J was trimmed by 6 bases and V by 5 bases; bases with no gene match: 10. The CDR3 sequence is 16 residues long. Germline V gene lookup returns CDR1 SGHVS and CDR2 FQNEAQ.

The gene calls are TRBV7-2 and TRBJ2-3, with TRBD2 identical over 12 bases. The V segment lost 6 bases and the J segment 4 bases; nucleotides outside the gene matches: 8. CDR3 length: 16 amino acids. The germline gives CDR1 SGHTA, CDR2 FQGNSA. The CDR3 region is CASSLLAGGPADTQYF. The CDR3 DNA sequence: TGTGCCAGCAGTCTTCTAGCGGGAGGGCCCGCAGATACGCAGTATTTT.

The chain recombines TRBV6-1 with TRBJ1-5; TRBD1 matches 7 bases. V lost 4 bases, J lost 1 base, and 7 bases stayed unmatched. CDR1 and CDR2 from the germline V gene are MNHNS and SASEGT. This CDR3 contains 16 residues. CDR3 bases: TGTGCCAGCAGTGGAACAGGGGAGCGGAGCAATCAGCCCCAGCATTTT. This encodes CASSGTGERSNQPQHF.

The V gene is TRBV7-3, the J gene TRBJ2-3; weak D call: TRBD2 (5 bases). The CDR3 consists of 13 residues. Per germline, CDR1 SGHTA and CDR2 FQGTGA. Deletions cut 5 bases from V and 1 base from J, with 7 bases between. Written as DNA, the CDR3 is TGTGCCAGCAGCCGTAGCGGCACAGATACGCAGTATTTT. It translates to CASSRSGTDTQYF. The whole variable domain, remainder taken from reference TRBV7-3 and TRBJ2-3, is GAGVSQTPSNKVTEKGKYVELRCDPISGHTALYWYRQSLGQGPEFLIYFQGTGAADDSGLPNDRFFAVRPEGSVSTLKIQRTERGDSAVYLCASSRSGTDTQYFGPGTRLTVL.

V and J are TRBV30 and TRBJ1-3, with D tentatively TRBD1 (5 bases). The V gene lost 4 bases and the J gene lost 0 bases, with 31 bases spanning the gap. The CDR3 runs to 21 residues. CDR1 and CDR2 from the germline V gene are GTSNPN and SVGIG (reference sequence). CDR3 in DNA: TGTGCCTGGACCCCCGCCCCCACAGGCGAACTAACCCTTTTCTCTGGAAACACCATATATTTT. Translated, it gives CAWTPAPTGELTLFSGNTIYF.

CDR3 region: CASSVTGPYEQYF. Here the CDR3 DNA reads TGTGCCAGCAGTGTGACAGGGCCCTACGAGCAGTACTTC. The J gene is TRBJ2-7, the V gene TRBV6-1; 7 nucleotides align to TRBD1. The J segment lost 2 bases and the V segment lost 4 bases, leaving 2 bases of the junction unmatched. The germline CDR1 and CDR2 sequences are MNHNS and SASEGT. The CDR3 totals 13 residues.

This chain joins TRBV5-1 and TRBJ1-3; D gene unclear. V lost 0 bases to trimming and J lost 0 bases, with 10 bases between them. From germline, CDR1 is SGHRS and CDR2 YFSETQ. The CDR3 has 16 residues. Here the CDR3 DNA reads TGCGCCAGCAGCTTGGTTGGAGGCCACTCTGGAAACACCATATATTTT. Translated, it gives CASSLVGGHSGNTIYF.

The V gene is TRBV5-3, the J gene TRBJ2-2; no clear D. TRBV5-3 is noted as an ORF with a role that remains uncertain. The CDR3 has 17 residues. The V gene lost 4 bases and the J gene lost 3 bases, with 19 bases spanning the gap. The CDR3 DNA is TGTGCCAGAAGCCGATTCGCGGATCCTAATTACACCGGGGAGCTGTTTTTT. This gives the protein CARSRFADPNYTGELFF.

CDR3 bases: TGTGCCAGCCGTACGGCCGGGAGAGGGTACGAGCAGTACTTC. This codes for CASRTAGRGYEQYF. V is TRBV5-5 and J is TRBJ2-7; possibly TRBD2 for D (6 bases). Germline V gives CDR1 SGHKS, CDR2 YYEKEE (reference sequence). CDR3 length: 14 amino acids. The V and J ends lost 7 bases and 4 bases respectively, with 18 bases between them.